This note documents a single T cell receptor beta chain sequence. Per the authors' pipeline: Amplification with reference gene primers provided the estimates of nucleated cell counts. Method: immunoSEQ multiplex PCR; TCRdb's copy keeps in-frame clones and lacks some. Clone size and the V and J calls come from that table; the DNA yielded D and trimming. In the table there are 150,000 or so clones, around 85% of which are singletons. The data originate from a study of blood T cell repertoires in COVID-19. Study summary: Both acute and convalescent COVID-19 samples were obtained from the United States, Italy and Spain. T cells, B-cell-depleted T cells, or PBMCs provided the cDNA or gDNA that served as material.

V shed 4 bases and J shed 9 bases, with 22 bases lying between them. Germline CDR1 reads SNHLY; CDR2 reads FYNNEI. This CDR3 is built from 15 residues. V and J are TRBV2 and TRBJ2-7, with D tentatively TRBD1 (6 bases). The sequenced material came from peripheral blood. This TCR derives from a man aged 55 to 70 with active or convalescent COVID-19. The CDR3 DNA is TGTGCCAGCAGTGGAGGACAGCGGCGCTCTGTTGGGCAGTACTTC. It is translated as CASSGGQRRSVGQYF.